The entry below gives a single T cell receptor (beta chain) sequence along with its context. The sample belongs to a study of blood T cell repertoires in COVID-19. About the study: Sites across the United States, Italy and Spain contributed samples from acute and convalescent COVID-19. Nucleic acid was either cDNA or gDNA, and it came from T cells, B-cell-depleted T cells, or PBMCs.

Some clones are missing from TCRdb's copy, which holds only in-frame ones; the method was immunoSEQ multiplex PCR. The repertoire holds some 93,000 clones, with 65% to 90% as singletons. Trimming shortened V by 7 bases and J by 7 bases, and 22 bases separated the two germline ends. This CDR3 spans 15 amino acids. Germline V gene sequence: CDR1 LNHDA, CDR2 SQIVND (reference sequence). This receptor was identified in a man in his sixties with acute or convalescent COVID-19. The chain combines TRBV19 with TRBJ1-1; D might be TRBD1 (5 bases). Sequences were obtained from peripheral blood. Written as DNA, the CDR3 is TGTGCCAGTACCCTCCTCCGGAGGGGCCTCCTTGAAGCTTTCTTT. This codes for CASTLLRRGLLEAFF. The full variable domain, with the rest looked up from reference TRBV19 and TRBJ1-1, is DGGITQSPKYLFRKEGQNVTLSCEQNLNHDAMYWYRQDPGQGLRLIYYSQIVNDFQKGDIAEGYSVSREKKESFPLTVTSAQKNPTAFYLCASTLLRRGLLEAFFGQGTRLTVV.